The sequence of this T cell receptor (beta chain) was determined in a study of blood T cells in healthy people across ages. Using a J-beta primer mix together with a sample-barcoded 5' primer, a second PCR was run for roughly 6 to 11 cycles. MiXCR, applied by TCRdb to the 5' RACE reads, yields one record per CDR3 protein. The sample has 550,000 to 700,000 distinct CDR3 sequences; roughly 29% are singletons. The CDR3 sequence is 19 residues long. Looked up from germline, CDR1 is SGHTA and CDR2 is FQGNSA. Trimming took 2 bases from V and 3 from J; bases not matched to a gene: 6. The source of this sequence is a woman aged 70 to 79 in good health. Sequencing input: blood. V gene TRBV7-2 combines with J gene TRBJ2-2; 16 bases fit TRBD2. For the CDR3, the DNA is TGTGCCAGCAGCTTACGGGGACTAGCGGGGGGGAGTTACACCGGGGAGCTGTTTTTT. This gives the protein CASSLRGLAGGSYTGELFF.